Listed here are 18 T cell receptor beta chains from one sample, sequenced in a study of post-analysis software for immune sequencing data (dated by TCRdb to between 2014 and 2017). Broad study findings and their caveats: Significantly higher frequencies in patients than in controls were found for five TRBV segments, including TRBV5-6, TRBV5-1 and TRBV20-1.

For these TCRs, the target antigens are not known. The library was prepared using PCR. The sequencer was an Illumina HiSeq 2500. To reduce PCR and sequencing biases, unique molecular identifiers were built into the TCR beta cDNA libraries. TCRdb passed the public sequencing reads through fastp at Q25 and MiXCR, retaining productive beta sequences. Rows with a matching CDR3 protein are joined into one entry that keeps the most common DNA and genes. Across this sample there are 380,000 or so distinct CDR3 sequences, with less than 40% seen only once. Together, the top ten hold roughly 13% of the sample. Material for sequencing was blood. All receptors come from a girl aged 10-17 years with multiple sclerosis.

As for this clonotype: One end of the junction does not line up with germline, which may come from a read error. This chain uses TRBV2 with TRBJ1-2; D gene unclear. The CDR3 covers 13 residues. The germline gives CDR1 SNHLY, CDR2 FYNNEI. The DNA of the CDR3 is TGTGCCAGCAGCGAAGAAGTTTACTATGGCTACACCTTC. Encoded protein: CASSEEVYYGYTF.

This clonotype came up many times. The chain links TRBV18 to TRBJ2-1, with 9 bases that match TRBD1. The CDR3 spans 15 residues. Germline V gene sequence: CDR1 KGHSH, CDR2 LQKENI. Unmatched junction bases numbered 7, after V lost 5 bases and J lost 5 bases. CDR3: CASSARTGVNNEQFF. CDR3 DNA: TGTGCCAGCTCAGCGAGGACAGGGGTCAACAATGAGCAGTTCTTC.

V is TRBV9 and J is TRBJ2-3; 7 nucleotides agree with TRBD1. CDR3 length: 16 amino acids. Trimming took 3 bases from V and 3 from J; bases not matched to a gene: 10. CDR1 SGDLS and CDR2 YYNGEE come from the germline V gene. The CDR3 sequence is CASSALDRVATDTQYF. The CDR3 DNA follows: TGTGCCAGCAGCGCGCTCGACAGGGTAGCTACAGATACGCAGTATTTT.

This chain links TRBV4-2 with TRBJ2-2, with D tentatively TRBD1 (6 bases). The CDR3 is 16 residues long. Germline CDR1 and CDR2: LGHNA and YNFKEQ. Trimming cost V 0 bases and J 8 bases, with 16 bases left between them. The CDR3 sequence: CASSQEDAGANGELFF. The CDR3 nucleotides read TGTGCCAGCAGCCAAGAAGACGCAGGGGCAAATGGGGAGCTGTTTTTT.

This sequence joins TRBV25-1 and TRBJ2-1; no clear D. Germline-derived CDR1 and CDR2 are MGHDK and SYGVNS. This CDR3 contains 16 residues. With 1 base removed from V and 0 bases from J, the gap between germline ends came to 10 bases. CDR3 in DNA: TGTGCCAGCAGTGAATTGGGCAGGAGCTCCTACAATGAGCAGTTCTTC. This sequence encodes CASSELGRSSYNEQFF.

In this sample, this clonotype turned up a few times. The chain combines TRBV7-2 with TRBJ2-4; 7 bases are a match to TRBD2. TRBJ2-7 explains the end of the DNA better; the J call may be wrong. The CDR3 length is 13 residues. Germline lookup yields CDR1 SGHTA and CDR2 FQGNSA. The CDR3 protein is CASSLREDYEQYF. The CDR3 region has the DNA TGTGCCAGCAGCTTACGGGAGGACTACGAGCAGTACTTC.

The chain has TRBV28 and TRBJ2-5; D might be TRBD1 (6 bases). V lost 10 bases, J lost 3 bases, and 24 bases lay in between. Germline V CDR1 and CDR2: MDHEN, SYDVKM. The CDR3 has 16 residues. The CDR3 nucleotides are TGTGCCACCCAAAACCGACCACAGGGATTGGAAGAGACCCAGTACTTC. It yields the protein CATQNRPQGLEETQYF. The complete variable domain, with remaining parts taken from reference TRBV28 and TRBJ2-5, reads DVKVTQSSRYLVKRTGEKVFLECVQDMDHENMFWYRQDPGLGLRLIYFSYDVKMKEKGDIPEGYSVSREKKERFSLILESASTNQTSMYLCATQNRPQGLEETQYFGPGTRLLVL.

This clonotype came up a few times. This chain connects TRBV12-3 or TRBV12-4 to TRBJ2-3; TRBD1 matches 10 bases. With V trimmed by 4 bases and J by 6 bases, 4 bases remained unmatched. The CDR3 covers 14 residues. CDR3 in DNA: TGTGCCAGCAGTTCGACAGGGGGCTGGGATACGCAGTATTTT. This codes for CASSSTGGWDTQYF.

This chain uses TRBV29-1 with TRBJ1-6; D is ambiguous. CDR1 SQVTM and CDR2 ANQGSEA come from the germline V gene. Deletions cut 4 bases from V and 12 bases from J, with 13 bases between. This CDR3 has 12 amino acids. CDR3 region: CSVATVARPLHF. The CDR3 DNA sequence: TGCAGCGTTGCTACAGTGGCTAGACCCCTCCACTTT.

The V gene is TRBV6-5, the J gene TRBJ2-1; D ambiguous. V gave up 5 bases and J gave up 12 bases, with 11 bases separating them. The CDR3 is made up of 11 amino acids. Germline assignment: CDR1 MNHEY and CDR2 SVGAGI. The CDR3 loop is CASSAGSRQFF. For the CDR3, the DNA is TGTGCCAGCAGTGCAGGTTCCCGGCAGTTCTTC.

The J gene is TRBJ2-3, the V gene TRBV29-1; possible D gene TRBD2, 5 bases. The CDR3 runs 15 residues. Germline CDR1 is SQVTM and CDR2 is ANQGSEA. The V end was cut by 8 bases, the J end by 5 bases, with 23 bases between. CDR3 region: CSTRRNAEVEDTQYF. The CDR3 DNA sequence: TGCAGCACAAGACGAAATGCGGAGGTTGAAGATACGCAGTATTTT.

This clonotype was counted a few times. The rearrangement links TRBV6-2 or TRBV6-3 to TRBJ2-1; D assignment may be TRBD1 or TRBD2 (6 bases each). V shed 6 bases and J shed 2 bases, with 11 bases lying between them. In germline, CDR1 is MNHEY, CDR2 SVGEGT. The CDR3 has 14 residues. This CDR3 reads CASRSGGAYNEQFF. CDR3 nucleotide sequence: TGTGCCAGCAGATCCGGGGGCGCCTACAATGAGCAGTTCTTC.

This clonotype came up a few times. The rearrangement uses TRBV5-1 and TRBJ2-1; maybe TRBD2 (6 bases). This CDR3 is 13 amino acids long. The V gene's germline CDR1 is SGHRS and CDR2 YFSETQ. The ends were cut back, 3 bases at V and 8 bases at J, with 12 bases in the middle. CDR3 region: CASSSDPGDEQFF. For the CDR3, the DNA is TGCGCCAGCAGCTCGGACCCGGGGGATGAGCAGTTCTTC.

This chain uses TRBV5-1 with TRBJ1-1; D gene uncertain. The V and J ends lost 2 bases and 1 base respectively, with 12 bases between them. The CDR3 runs to 15 residues. CDR1 and CDR2 from the germline V gene are SGHRS and YFSETQ. The CDR3 spells CASSFNGAPNTEAFF. CDR3 nucleotides: TGCGCCAGCAGCTTTAACGGAGCTCCGAACACTGAAGCTTTCTTT.

This chain links TRBV9 with TRBJ2-1, with a tentative D call TRBD2 (5 bases). This CDR3 is built from 14 residues. Trimming removed 3 bases at V and 8 bases at J, with 15 bases between. Germline CDR1 is SGDLS and CDR2 is YYNGEE. CDR3 sequence reads: CASSELESNDEQFF. DNA of the CDR3: TGTGCCAGCAGCGAACTAGAGTCCAACGATGAGCAGTTCTTC.

This chain connects TRBV6-5 to TRBJ1-2, with TRBD1 matching over 12 bases. J lost 7 bases, V lost 0 bases, and 6 bases had no gene match. CDR1 MNHEY and CDR2 SVGAGI come from the germline V gene. This CDR3 spans 16 amino acids. For the CDR3, the DNA is TGTGCCAGCAGTTACTCCCGGGACAGGGGGCAAAGTGGCTACACCTTC. This gives the protein CASSYSRDRGQSGYTF.

This clonotype was seen a few times. This chain connects TRBV7-2 to TRBJ1-2, with 10 bases identical to TRBD1. The CDR3 extends over 15 amino acids. V gave up 4 bases and J gave up 8 bases; unmatched junction bases: 10. CDR1 SGHTA and CDR2 FQGNSA come from the germline V gene. CDR3 nucleotide sequence: TGTGCCAGCAGCTCCGCCCCCGGACAGGGGGGCGGCTACACCTTC. This sequence encodes CASSSAPGQGGGYTF.

The CDR3 spells CASGRGATYEQYF. The CDR3 coding sequence is TGTGCCAGCGGACGGGGGGCCACCTACGAGCAGTACTTC. V gene TRBV2 combines with J gene TRBJ2-7, with D tentatively TRBD2 (7 bases). CDR3 length equals 13 residues. V was cut by 8 bases and J by 2 bases, with 13 bases left in between. The germline gives CDR1 SNHLY, CDR2 FYNNEI. Full variable domain (missing parts from reference TRBV2 and TRBJ2-7): EPEVTQTPSHQVTQMGQEVILRCVPISNHLYFYWYRQILGQKVEFLVSFYNNEISEKSEIFDDQFSVERPDGSNFTLKIRSTKLEDSAMYFCASGRGATYEQYFGPGTRLTVT.